The sequence of this T cell receptor (beta chain) was determined in a study of blood T cells in healthy people across ages. The germline V gene has CDR1 SQVTM and CDR2 ANQGSEA. This CDR3 spans 14 amino acids. Trimming shortened V by 3 bases and J by 7 bases, and 18 bases separated the two germline ends. A second PCR of roughly 6 to 12 cycles used a sample-barcoded 5' primer and a J-beta primer mix. Samples each returned at least 3 million CDR3-containing paired-end reads. TCRdb ran MiXCR on the 5' RACE reads and lists one entry per CDR3 protein. This table has more than 650,000 distinct CDR3 sequences, about 53% appearing once.

This TCR was sampled from a man older than 75 in good health. The chain has TRBV29-1 and TRBJ1-2; D perhaps matches TRBD1 (6 bases). Sequencing used blood. Here the CDR3 reads CSVDHREGVRGYTF. CDR3 in DNA: TGCAGCGTTGACCACAGGGAGGGGGTGCGTGGCTACACCTTC.